This T cell receptor beta chain was recorded in a study of response to subunit inactivated influenza vaccine. This CDR3 region has 15 residues. Trimming at V came to 2 bases and at J to 4 bases, leaving 5 bases not matched to a gene. Germline V lookup: CDR1 SNHLY, CDR2 FYNNEI. TCRdb reanalysed the RT-PCR reads using MiXCR and keeps one entry per CDR3 protein. The repertoire holds 800,000 to 1,000,000 distinct CDR3 sequences, with around 20% as singletons. V gene TRBV2 combines with J gene TRBJ2-1; TRBD2 aligns across 7 bases. The receptor was isolated from a man aged 45 to 65 who received an inactivated influenza vaccine. Specimen: PBMCs from blood, collected about 5 days after vaccination. As DNA, the CDR3 is TGTGCCAGCAGTGAAACTAGCGCGATGTACAATGAGCAGTTCTTC. It codes for CASSETSAMYNEQFF.